Shown below are 19 T cell receptor beta chains from a single sample sequenced in a study of T cells in Graves' hyperthyroidism and ophthalmopathy. Researchers took RNA transcripts and amplified the TCR beta CDR3 regions from them. The HTBI set primed first-round TCR CDR3 RT-PCR. Each CDR3 protein is one row after TCRdb ran MiXCR on the multiplex PCR reads. The sample includes over 350,000 distinct CDR3 sequences, over 12% of them seen just once. Source material: blood. Receptor source: a man younger than 35 with Graves' ophthalmopathy.

The chain is built from TRBV6-1 and TRBJ1-6; no reliable D call. Looked up from germline, CDR1 is MNHNS and CDR2 is SASEGT. The V gene lost 7 bases and the J gene lost 3 bases, with 7 bases spanning the gap. The CDR3 totals 13 residues. The CDR3: CASTWDYNSPLHF. The CDR3 nucleotides read TGTGCCAGCACATGGGACTATAATTCACCCCTCCACTTT.

This rearrangement joins TRBV27 to TRBJ2-7; a possible D gene is TRBD2 (6 bases). CDR1 and CDR2 from the germline V gene are MNHEY and SMNVEV (reference sequence). The CDR3 has 15 amino acids. V shed 4 bases and J shed 0 bases, with 13 bases lying between them. The DNA of the CDR3 is TGTGCCAGCAGTTCGGGACTGACAAACTCCTACGAGCAGTACTTC. It encodes CASSSGLTNSYEQYF.

This clonotype was found many times. The V and J genes are TRBV4-1 and TRBJ1-2; D possibly corresponds to TRBD1 (5 bases). Germline V lookup: CDR1 MGHRA, CDR2 YSYEKL. This CDR3 comprises 14 residues. The germline V and J ends were trimmed by 1 base and 3 bases, with 9 bases remaining between them. The CDR3 nucleotides are TGCGCCAGCAGCCAAGCCGCGGGGGACTATGGCTACACCTTC. This translates into CASSQAAGDYGYTF.

The chain employs TRBV4-1 and TRBJ1-3; weak D call: TRBD1 (6 bases). Germline CDR1 is MGHRA and CDR2 is YSYEKL. The CDR3 length is 16 residues. V lost 2 bases and J 4 bases, leaving 15 bases between the germline ends. The DNA of the CDR3 is TGCGCCAGCAGCCAAACACAGGGATCTTACGGAAACACCATATATTTT. Translation gives CASSQTQGSYGNTIYF.

Ten or more counts support this clonotype. V gene TRBV15 combines with J gene TRBJ1-2, with 7 bases that match TRBD1. This CDR3 contains 17 residues. Losses at the gene ends were 3 bases for V and 6 bases for J; bases not matched to a gene: 16. Germline lookup yields CDR1 LNHNV and CDR2 YYDKDF (reference sequence). The CDR3 nucleotides are TGTGCCACCAGCAGGGGAGATGGACAGGAGGGGGTCCATGGCTACACCTTC. It encodes CATSRGDGQEGVHGYTF.

This clonotype was detected a few times. This rearrangement joins TRBV27 to TRBJ2-1, with D perhaps TRBD1 (6 bases). V lost 4 bases and J lost 3, with 13 bases in between. The germline CDR1 and CDR2 sequences are MNHEY and SMNVEV (reference sequence). This CDR3 region has 15 residues. The CDR3 nucleotides read TGTGCCAGCAGTTCGGCCGGGACAAGCTACAATGAGCAGTTCTTC. Translated, it gives CASSSAGTSYNEQFF.

This clonotype was seen more than once but under ten times. The chain couples TRBV27 to TRBJ2-3; either TRBD1 or TRBD2 may fit D (6 bases each). Germline V gene lookup returns CDR1 MNHEY and CDR2 SMNVEV (reference sequence). The length of the CDR3 is 13 residues. Between the trimmed V and J ends, which lost 8 bases and 5 bases, there was a span of 14 bases. The CDR3 DNA reads as TGTGCCAGCGCCCCCGGAGGGGGAGATACGCAGTATTTT. It translates to CASAPGGGDTQYF.

The rearrangement uses TRBV9 and TRBJ2-7, with D perhaps TRBD1 or TRBD2 (5 bases each). The germline V gene encodes CDR1 SGDLS and CDR2 YYNGEE. V shed 0 bases and J shed 5 bases, with 24 bases lying between them. The CDR3 has 18 residues. The CDR3 DNA sequence: TGTGCCAGCAGCGTAGGAGGGGAACCCATCCTAGAAGGCAACGAGCAGTACTTC. This codes for CASSVGGEPILEGNEQYF.

This clonotype was counted at least ten times. The chain has TRBV7-4 and TRBJ1-1; D unresolved. The germline V gene encodes CDR1 SGHVT and CDR2 SQSDAQ. This CDR3 is built from 11 residues. V was clipped by 5 bases and J by 6 bases, with 7 bases between them. CDR3 DNA: TGTGCCAGCAGCGGGGTCCCTGAAGCTTTCTTT. Protein sequence: CASSGVPEAFF.

The table lists this clonotype with many counts. This chain uses TRBV30 with TRBJ2-3, with 10 nucleotides matching TRBD2. Germline lookup yields CDR1 GTSNPN and CDR2 SVGIG (reference sequence). This CDR3 contains 14 residues. V was pared by 7 bases and J by 2 bases, with 6 bases of the junction left unmatched. The DNA of the CDR3 is TGTGCCTCGAACCTAGCGGGGGACACAGATACGCAGTATTTT. Amino acids: CASNLAGDTDTQYF.

The table lists this clonotype with many counts. J is TRBJ2-1 and V is TRBV12-3 or TRBV12-4; D remains unclear. The V end lost 3 bases, the J end lost 6 bases, and 9 bases lay between the germline ends. This CDR3 has 13 residues. This CDR3 is CASSFGPLNEQFF. The CDR3, as DNA: TGTGCCAGCAGTTTTGGTCCGCTCAATGAGCAGTTCTTC.

This clonotype has at least ten counts. V and J are TRBV5-1 and TRBJ1-1; weak D call: TRBD1 (6 bases). This CDR3 is 14 amino acids long. Germline V gene data show CDR1 as SGHRS and CDR2 as YFSETQ. Trimming removed 6 bases from V and 5 bases from J, with 17 bases in between. The CDR3 reads CASTAGGGSTEAFF. In DNA form, the CDR3 reads TGCGCCAGCACCGCCGGGGGGGGCTCAACTGAAGCTTTCTTT.

This clonotype was seen only a few times. The chain has TRBV5-5 and TRBJ1-3; D possibly corresponds to TRBD1 (5 bases). Per germline, CDR1 SGHKS and CDR2 YYEKEE (reference sequence). The CDR3 has 14 amino acids. V gave up 4 bases and J gave up 4 bases, with 12 bases separating them. This CDR3 is CASSGGGLGNTIYF. The CDR3 DNA sequence: TGTGCCAGCAGCGGGGGGGGTCTCGGAAACACCATATATTTT.

This clonotype was found many times. The chain recombines TRBV27 with TRBJ2-3; D remains ambiguous. Between the trimmed V and J ends, which lost 5 bases and 2 bases, there was a span of 11 bases. This CDR3 is built from 14 residues. From germline, CDR1 is MNHEY and CDR2 SMNVEV (reference sequence). This chain's CDR3 is CASSLRTVTDTQYF. DNA of the CDR3: TGTGCCAGCAGTCTTCGGACGGTCACAGATACGCAGTATTTT.

This clonotype occurred many times. This chain uses TRBV9 with TRBJ2-3; the match to TRBD2 covers 7 bases. V shed 2 bases and J 4 bases; nucleotides not matched to a gene: 7. CDR3 size: 15 residues. CDR1 and CDR2 (germline): SGDLS, YYNGEE. The CDR3 sequence: CASSVFGGGADTQYF. CDR3 bases: TGTGCCAGCAGCGTGTTTGGGGGGGGAGCAGATACGCAGTATTTT.

The chain has TRBV19 and TRBJ2-1; D is possibly TRBD2 (6 bases). V was cut by 11 bases and J by 6 bases, with 11 bases left in between. CDR1 and CDR2 from the germline V gene are LNHDA and SQIVND (reference sequence). This CDR3 contains 11 residues. In DNA, the CDR3 is TGTGCCGCGGGGTTAGGCAATGAGCAGTTCTTC. Residues: CAAGLGNEQFF.

There are many counts of this clonotype. This chain joins TRBV20-1 and TRBJ2-3; D unclear. Germline CDR1 is DFQATT and CDR2 is SNEGSKA (reference sequence). Trimming stripped 0 bases from V and 1 base from J, with 11 bases between. There are 15 residues in the CDR3. CDR3 amino acids: CSARDQGSGTDTQYF. The CDR3 bases are TGCAGTGCTAGAGATCAAGGCTCGGGCACAGATACGCAGTATTTT.

This clonotype occurred a few times. The chain carries TRBV11-3 and TRBJ1-6; 9 bases match TRBD1. CDR3 length: 15 amino acids. Germline V gene sequence: CDR1 SGHNT, CDR2 YENEEA. V gave up 5 bases and J gave up 5 bases; unmatched junction bases: 4. CDR3 protein: CASSPGTGNNSPLHF. The CDR3 DNA follows: TGTGCCAGCAGCCCCGGGACAGGGAATAATTCACCCCTCCACTTT.

The chain uses TRBV12-3 or TRBV12-4 and TRBJ1-1; TRBD1 matches 11 bases. The V and J ends lost 6 bases and 3 bases, in that order; junction bases with no gene match: 3. The CDR3 has 14 amino acids. CDR3 in DNA: TGTGCCAGCAGGGGACAGGGGGGGGACACTGAAGCTTTCTTT. It codes for CASRGQGGDTEAFF.